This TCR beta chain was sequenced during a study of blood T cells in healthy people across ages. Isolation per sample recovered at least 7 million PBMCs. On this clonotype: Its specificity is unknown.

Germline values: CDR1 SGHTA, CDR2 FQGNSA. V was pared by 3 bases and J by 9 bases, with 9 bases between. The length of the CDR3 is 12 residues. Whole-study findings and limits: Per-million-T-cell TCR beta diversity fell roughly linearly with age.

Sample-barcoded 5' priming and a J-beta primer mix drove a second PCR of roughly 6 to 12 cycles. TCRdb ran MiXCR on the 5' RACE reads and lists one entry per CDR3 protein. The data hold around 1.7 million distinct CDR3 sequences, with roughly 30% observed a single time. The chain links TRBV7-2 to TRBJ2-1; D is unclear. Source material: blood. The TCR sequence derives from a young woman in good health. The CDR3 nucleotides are TGTGCCAGCAGCTTGTACTGGGGTGAGCAGTTCTTC. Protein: CASSLYWGEQFF.